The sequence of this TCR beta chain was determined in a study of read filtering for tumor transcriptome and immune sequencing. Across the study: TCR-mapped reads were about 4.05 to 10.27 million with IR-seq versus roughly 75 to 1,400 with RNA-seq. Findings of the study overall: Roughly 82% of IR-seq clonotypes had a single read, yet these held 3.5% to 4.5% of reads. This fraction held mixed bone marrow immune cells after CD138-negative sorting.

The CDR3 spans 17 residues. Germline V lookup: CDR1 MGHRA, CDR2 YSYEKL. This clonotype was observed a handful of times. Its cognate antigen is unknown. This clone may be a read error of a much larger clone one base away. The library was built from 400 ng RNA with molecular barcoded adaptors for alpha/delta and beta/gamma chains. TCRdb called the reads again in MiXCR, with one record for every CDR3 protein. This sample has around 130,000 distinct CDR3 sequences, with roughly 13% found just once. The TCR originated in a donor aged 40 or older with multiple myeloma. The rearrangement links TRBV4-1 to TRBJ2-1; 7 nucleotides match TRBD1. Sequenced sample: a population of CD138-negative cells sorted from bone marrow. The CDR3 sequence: CASSQWGPGQSYSEQFF. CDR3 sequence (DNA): TGCGCCAGCAGCCAATGGGGCCCGGGACAGTCCTACAGTGAGCAGTTCTTC.